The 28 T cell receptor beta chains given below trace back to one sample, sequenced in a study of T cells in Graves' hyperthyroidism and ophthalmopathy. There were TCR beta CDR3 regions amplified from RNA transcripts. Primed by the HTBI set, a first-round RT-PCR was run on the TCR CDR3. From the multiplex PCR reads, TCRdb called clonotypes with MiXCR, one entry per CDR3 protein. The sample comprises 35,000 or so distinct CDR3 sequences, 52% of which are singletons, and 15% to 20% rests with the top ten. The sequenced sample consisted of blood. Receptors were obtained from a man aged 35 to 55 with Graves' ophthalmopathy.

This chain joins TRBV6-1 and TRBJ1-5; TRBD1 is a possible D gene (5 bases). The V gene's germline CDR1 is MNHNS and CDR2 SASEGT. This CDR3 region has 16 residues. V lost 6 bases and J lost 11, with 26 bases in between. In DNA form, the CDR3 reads TGTGCCAGCAGCCCAAACCTTACAGGCATCCAAGAGACCCAGCATTTT. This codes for CASSPNLTGIQETQHF.

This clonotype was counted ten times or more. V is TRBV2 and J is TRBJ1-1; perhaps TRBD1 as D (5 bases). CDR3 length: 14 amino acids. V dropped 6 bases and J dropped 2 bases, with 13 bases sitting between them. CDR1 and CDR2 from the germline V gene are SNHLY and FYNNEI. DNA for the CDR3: TGTGCCAGCAGGGTGACAGAAAGTAACACTGAAGCTTTCTTT. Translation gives CASRVTESNTEAFF.

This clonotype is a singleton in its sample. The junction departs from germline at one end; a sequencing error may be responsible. The CDR3 DNA reads as TGTGCCAGCAGCCACCTTTTCAGGGGAGTGAACACTGAAGCTCTCTTT. Protein sequence: CASSHLFRGVNTEALF. The V gene is TRBV4-2, the J gene TRBJ1-1; TRBD1 might be the D (6 bases). This CDR3 contains 16 residues. In germline, CDR1 is LGHNA, CDR2 YNFKEQ.

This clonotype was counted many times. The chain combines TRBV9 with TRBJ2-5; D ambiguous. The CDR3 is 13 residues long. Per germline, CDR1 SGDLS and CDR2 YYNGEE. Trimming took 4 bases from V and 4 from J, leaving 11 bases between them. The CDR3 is CASSPNWRETQYF. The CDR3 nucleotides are TGTGCCAGCAGCCCCAATTGGAGAGAGACCCAGTACTTC.

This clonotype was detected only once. The CDR3 is CATSSARGGWTEAFF. CDR3 DNA sequence: TGTGCCACCAGCAGTGCGAGGGGGGGCTGGACTGAAGCTTTCTTT. The J gene is TRBJ1-1, the V gene TRBV15; D may be TRBD1 (6 bases). Trimming took 3 bases from V and 5 from J, leaving 16 bases between them. This CDR3 is 15 amino acids long. Per germline, CDR1 LNHNV and CDR2 YYDKDF (reference sequence).

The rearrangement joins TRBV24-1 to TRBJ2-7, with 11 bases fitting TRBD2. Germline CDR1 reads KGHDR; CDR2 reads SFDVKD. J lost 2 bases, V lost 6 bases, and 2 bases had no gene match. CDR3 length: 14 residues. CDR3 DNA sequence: TGTGCCACCAGTAATAGCGGGAGGGCCTACGAGCAGTACTTC. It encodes CATSNSGRAYEQYF.

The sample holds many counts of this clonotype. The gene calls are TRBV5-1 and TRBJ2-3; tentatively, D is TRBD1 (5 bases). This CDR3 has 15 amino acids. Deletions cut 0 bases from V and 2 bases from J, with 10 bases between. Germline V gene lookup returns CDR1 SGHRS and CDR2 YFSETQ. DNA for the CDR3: TGCGCCAGCAGCTTGGGGGGCAGTCCCACAGATACGCAGTATTTT. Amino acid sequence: CASSLGGSPTDTQYF.

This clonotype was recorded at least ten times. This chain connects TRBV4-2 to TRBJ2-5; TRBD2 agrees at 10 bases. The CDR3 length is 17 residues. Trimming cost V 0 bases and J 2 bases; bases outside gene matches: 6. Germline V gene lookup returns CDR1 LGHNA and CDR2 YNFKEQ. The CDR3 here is CASSQDMSGGAQETQYF. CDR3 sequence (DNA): TGTGCCAGCAGCCAAGATATGAGCGGGGGGGCTCAAGAGACCCAGTACTTC.

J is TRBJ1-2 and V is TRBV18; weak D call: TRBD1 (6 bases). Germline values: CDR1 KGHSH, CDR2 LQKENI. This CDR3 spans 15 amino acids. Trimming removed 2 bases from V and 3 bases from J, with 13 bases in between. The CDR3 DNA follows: TGTGCCAGCTCACCAGGACAGCAATTTTACTATGGCTACACCTTC. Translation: CASSPGQQFYYGYTF.

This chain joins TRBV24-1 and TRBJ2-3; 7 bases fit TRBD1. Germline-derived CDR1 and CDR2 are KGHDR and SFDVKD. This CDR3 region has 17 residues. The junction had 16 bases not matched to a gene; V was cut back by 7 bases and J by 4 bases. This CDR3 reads CATRREGQKGVADTQYF. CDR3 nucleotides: TGTGCCACCAGGAGAGAGGGACAGAAAGGGGTCGCAGATACGCAGTATTTT.

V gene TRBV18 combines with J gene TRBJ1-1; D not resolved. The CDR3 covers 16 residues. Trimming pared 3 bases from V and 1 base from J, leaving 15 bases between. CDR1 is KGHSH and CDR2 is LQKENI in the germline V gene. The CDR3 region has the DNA TGTGCCAGCTCACCCTATAGAGGGTCTGGGAACACTGAAGCTTTCTTT. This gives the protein CASSPYRGSGNTEAFF.

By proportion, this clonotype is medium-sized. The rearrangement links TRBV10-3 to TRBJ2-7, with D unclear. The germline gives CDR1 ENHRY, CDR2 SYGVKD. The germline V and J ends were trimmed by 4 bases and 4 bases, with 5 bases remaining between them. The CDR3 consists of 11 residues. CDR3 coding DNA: TGTGCCATCAGTGGAGAATACGAGCAGTACTTC. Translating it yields CAISGEYEQYF.

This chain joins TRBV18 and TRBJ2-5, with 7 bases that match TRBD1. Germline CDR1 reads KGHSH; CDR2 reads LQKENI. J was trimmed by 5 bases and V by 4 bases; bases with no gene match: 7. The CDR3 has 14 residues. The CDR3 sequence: CASSLTGDGETQYF. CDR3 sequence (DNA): TGTGCCAGCTCACTCACAGGGGACGGGGAGACCCAGTACTTC.

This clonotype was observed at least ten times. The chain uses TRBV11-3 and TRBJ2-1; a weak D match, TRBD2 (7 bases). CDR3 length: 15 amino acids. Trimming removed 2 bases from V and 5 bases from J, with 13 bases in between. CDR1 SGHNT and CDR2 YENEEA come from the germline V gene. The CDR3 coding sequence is TGTGCCAGCAGCTTATCTAGGGGGAGGGACAATGAGCAGTTCTTC. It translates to CASSLSRGRDNEQFF.

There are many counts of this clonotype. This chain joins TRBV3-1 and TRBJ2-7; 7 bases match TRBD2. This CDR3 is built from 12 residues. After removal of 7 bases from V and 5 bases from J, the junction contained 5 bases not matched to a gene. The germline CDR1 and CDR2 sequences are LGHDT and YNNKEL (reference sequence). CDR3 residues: CASNKAGHEQYF. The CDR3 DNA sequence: TGTGCCAGCAACAAAGCGGGACACGAGCAGTACTTC.

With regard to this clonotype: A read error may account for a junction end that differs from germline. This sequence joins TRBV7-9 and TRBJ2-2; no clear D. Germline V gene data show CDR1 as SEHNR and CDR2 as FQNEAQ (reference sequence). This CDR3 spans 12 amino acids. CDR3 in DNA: TGTGCCAGCAGCCTAGACGCCGGAGAGCTGTTTTTT. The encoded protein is CASSLDAGELFF.

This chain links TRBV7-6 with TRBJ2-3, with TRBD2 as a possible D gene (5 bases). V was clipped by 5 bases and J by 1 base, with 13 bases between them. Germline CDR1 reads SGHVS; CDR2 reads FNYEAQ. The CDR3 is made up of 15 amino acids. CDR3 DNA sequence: TGTGCCAGCAGCCTAGGGAGAGGAGGCACAGATACGCAGTATTTT. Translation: CASSLGRGGTDTQYF.

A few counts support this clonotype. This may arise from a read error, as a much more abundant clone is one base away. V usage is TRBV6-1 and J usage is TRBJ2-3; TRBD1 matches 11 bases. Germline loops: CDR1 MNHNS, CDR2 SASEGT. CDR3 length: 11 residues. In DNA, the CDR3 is TGTGCCGGCAGGTGGGACAGGGGGAAGTATTTT. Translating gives CAGRWDRGKYF.

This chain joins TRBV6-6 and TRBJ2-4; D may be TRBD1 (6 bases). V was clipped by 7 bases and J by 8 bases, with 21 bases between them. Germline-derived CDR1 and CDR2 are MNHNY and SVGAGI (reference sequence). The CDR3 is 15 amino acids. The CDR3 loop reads CASNNQGSSEDIQYF. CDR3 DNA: TGTGCCAGCAATAATCAGGGGAGTTCTGAGGACATTCAGTACTTC.

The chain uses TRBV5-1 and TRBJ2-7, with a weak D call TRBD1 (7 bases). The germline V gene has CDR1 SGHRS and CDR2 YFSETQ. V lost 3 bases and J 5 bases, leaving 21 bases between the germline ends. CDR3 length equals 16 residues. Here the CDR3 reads CASSCLGCRGEDEQYF. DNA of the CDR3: TGCGCCAGCAGCTGCTTGGGTTGCAGGGGGGAGGACGAGCAGTACTTC.

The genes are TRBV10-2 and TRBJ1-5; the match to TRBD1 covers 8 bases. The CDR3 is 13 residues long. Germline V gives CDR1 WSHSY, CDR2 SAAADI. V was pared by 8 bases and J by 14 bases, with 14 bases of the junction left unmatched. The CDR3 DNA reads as TGCGCCAGCGGGGGAGGGCAGGGGGCCTACGAGCATTTT. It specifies CASGGGQGAYEHF.

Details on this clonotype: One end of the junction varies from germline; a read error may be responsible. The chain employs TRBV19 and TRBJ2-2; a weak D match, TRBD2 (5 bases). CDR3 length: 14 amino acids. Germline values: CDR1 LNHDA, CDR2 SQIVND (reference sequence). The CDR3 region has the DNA TGTGCCAGTAGCTCGCAACACAACACCGGGGAGCTGCTTTTT. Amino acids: CASSSQHNTGELLF.

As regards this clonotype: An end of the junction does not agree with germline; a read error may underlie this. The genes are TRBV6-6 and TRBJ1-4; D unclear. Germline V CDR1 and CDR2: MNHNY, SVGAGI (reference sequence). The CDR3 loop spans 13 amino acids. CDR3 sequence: CANSGIDNEKLFF. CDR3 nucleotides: TGTGCCAACAGTGGGATTGATAATGAAAAACTGTTTTTT.

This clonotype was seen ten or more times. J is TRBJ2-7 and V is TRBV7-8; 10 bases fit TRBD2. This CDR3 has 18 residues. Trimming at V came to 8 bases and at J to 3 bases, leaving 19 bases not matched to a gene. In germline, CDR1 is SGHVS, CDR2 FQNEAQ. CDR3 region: CASSKKTGAGGLFYEQYF. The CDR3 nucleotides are TGTGCCAGCTCAAAAAAAACGGGAGCGGGAGGGCTTTTCTACGAGCAGTACTTC.

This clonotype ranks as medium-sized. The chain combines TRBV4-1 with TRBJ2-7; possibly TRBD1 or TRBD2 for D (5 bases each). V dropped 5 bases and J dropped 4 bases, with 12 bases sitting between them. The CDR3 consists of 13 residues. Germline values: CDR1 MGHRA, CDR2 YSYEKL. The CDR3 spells CASSGVGGYEQYF. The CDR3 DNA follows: TGCGCCAGCAGCGGAGTTGGGGGATACGAGCAGTACTTC.

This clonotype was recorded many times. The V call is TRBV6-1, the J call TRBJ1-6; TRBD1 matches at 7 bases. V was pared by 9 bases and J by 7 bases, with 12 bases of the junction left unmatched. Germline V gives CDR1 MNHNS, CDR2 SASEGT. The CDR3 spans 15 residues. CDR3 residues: CASSMPGTANSPLHF. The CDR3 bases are TGTGCCAGTTCTATGCCCGGGACAGCAAATTCACCCCTCCACTTT.

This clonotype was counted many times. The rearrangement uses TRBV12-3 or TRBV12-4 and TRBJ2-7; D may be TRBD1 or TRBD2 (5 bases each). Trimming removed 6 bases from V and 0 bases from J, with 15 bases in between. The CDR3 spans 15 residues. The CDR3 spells CASRTSGSPSYEQYF. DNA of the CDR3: TGTGCCAGCAGGACCTCAGGGAGTCCCTCCTACGAGCAGTACTTC.

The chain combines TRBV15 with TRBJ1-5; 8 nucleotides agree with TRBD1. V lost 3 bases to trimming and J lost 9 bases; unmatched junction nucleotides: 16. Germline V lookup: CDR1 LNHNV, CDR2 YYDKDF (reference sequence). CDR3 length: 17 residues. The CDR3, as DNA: TGTGCCACCAGCAGTGCTAGAGCGGTGCGACAGGGGCGGCCCCAGCATTTT. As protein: CATSSARAVRQGRPQHF.